The 24 T cell receptor beta chains reported below all come from one sample, sequenced in a study of blood T cell repertoires in COVID-19. TCRdb's table, derived via immunoSEQ multiplex PCR, lists solely in-frame clones and lacks some. The sample holds 200,000 to 250,000 clones, 83% seen once. Sequenced: PBMCs or T cells enriched from blood (not recorded which). The receptors derive from a woman between 50 and 59 years old who had been exposed to COVID-19.

The chain has TRBV24-1 and TRBJ2-7; the match to TRBD1 covers 8 bases. Per germline, CDR1 KGHDR and CDR2 SFDVKD. The CDR3 loop spans 14 amino acids. V was clipped by 2 bases and J by 7 bases; unmatched bases: 6. This chain's CDR3 is CATSDSGQAREQYF. The CDR3 nucleotides read TGTGCCACCAGTGATTCGGGACAGGCTAGGGAGCAGTACTTC.

This sequence joins TRBV6-1 and TRBJ2-7; D is unresolved. Germline-derived CDR1 and CDR2 are MNHNS and SASEGT. The CDR3 is 14 amino acids. Trimming pared 1 base from V and 4 bases from J, leaving 11 bases between. The CDR3 protein is CASSEGADLYEQYF. The CDR3 DNA sequence: TGTGCCAGCAGTGAAGGGGCAGATCTTTACGAGCAGTACTTC.

The chain combines TRBV29-1 with TRBJ1-1; no clear D gene. The germline CDR1 and CDR2 sequences are SQVTM and ANQGSEA. The V gene lost 4 bases and the J gene lost 11 bases, with 26 bases spanning the gap. The CDR3 spans 15 residues. The CDR3 sequence: CSVVPKRRPFRKAFF. In DNA, the CDR3 is TGCAGCGTTGTCCCCAAGAGGCGGCCATTTCGTAAGGCTTTCTTT.

This clone has just one count. The genes are TRBV5-5 and TRBJ1-3; a possible D gene is TRBD1 (5 bases). Germline lookup yields CDR1 SGHKS and CDR2 YYEKEE (reference sequence). The CDR3 is 15 residues long. The V end lost 0 bases, the J end lost 2 bases, and 9 bases lay between the germline ends. CDR3 region: CASSLGVGAGNTIYF. As DNA, the CDR3 is TGTGCCAGCAGCTTGGGTGTAGGGGCTGGAAACACCATATATTTT.

This chain links TRBV18 with TRBJ1-2; 8 nucleotides align to TRBD1. CDR3 length: 14 residues. Germline V gene data show CDR1 as KGHSH and CDR2 as LQKENI. Trimming at V came to 1 base and at J to 6 bases, leaving 4 bases not matched to a gene. This CDR3 reads CASSPQGQGNGYTF. Written as DNA, the CDR3 is TGTGCCAGCTCACCACAAGGACAGGGTAATGGCTACACCTTC.

The rearrangement links TRBV12-3 or TRBV12-4 to TRBJ2-7; D is undetermined. The CDR3 runs 13 residues. V shed 6 bases and J shed 0 bases, with 9 bases lying between them. The CDR3 loop is CASRPGASYEQYF. CDR3 DNA: TGTGCCAGCAGACCTGGAGCCTCCTACGAGCAGTACTTC.

The chain combines TRBV23-1 with TRBJ1-5; D possibly corresponds to TRBD1 (5 bases). TRBV23-1 is an open reading frame, and its role is uncertain. The CDR3 is 14 residues long. Trimming left V 4 bases short and J 4 bases short, with 11 bases between. In nucleotides, the CDR3 is TGCGCCAGCAGTCGTTGTAGGGGAAATCAGCCCCAGCATTTT. Amino acids: CASSRCRGNQPQHF.

The chain carries TRBV10-3 and TRBJ2-7; TRBD1 is a possible D gene (7 bases). V was cut by 0 bases and J by 3 bases, with 12 bases left in between. The germline CDR1 and CDR2 sequences are ENHRY and SYGVKD. The CDR3 spans 15 residues. The CDR3 region is CAISESGTAGYEQYF. CDR3 sequence (DNA): TGTGCCATCAGTGAGTCCGGGACAGCGGGCTACGAGCAGTACTTC.

The chain is built from TRBV6-5 and TRBJ1-2, with D possibly TRBD1 on 6 matching bases. V was cut by 6 bases and J by 8 bases, with 13 bases left in between. CDR3 length: 12 residues. Germline V gene lookup returns CDR1 MNHEY and CDR2 SVGAGI. The CDR3 region has the DNA TGTGCCAGCAGGGGGGGGCCGCACGGCTACACCTTC. This encodes CASRGGPHGYTF.

V usage is TRBV12-3 or TRBV12-4 and J usage is TRBJ1-2, with D hard to call. The CDR3 extends over 13 amino acids. Deletions cut 2 bases from V and 7 bases from J, with 11 bases between. The DNA of the CDR3 is TGTGCCAGCAGTTTAAAAGTCCGAGGTGGCTACACCTTC. Translating it yields CASSLKVRGGYTF.

The J gene is TRBJ1-2, the V gene TRBV1; TRBD1 reflects the table's D call only, with no check against the DNA. TRBV1 is shown as a pseudogene. The CDR3 is 16 amino acids. DNA of the CDR3: TGCACCAGCAGCCAAGAGTTGGACAGGGGGCTGTATGGCTACACCTTC. Protein sequence: CTSSQELDRGLYGYTF.

The rearrangement links TRBV6-5 to TRBJ2-1, with D tentatively TRBD2 (5 bases). Germline V gene sequence: CDR1 MNHEY, CDR2 SVGAGI. This CDR3 has 15 amino acids. With 2 bases removed from V and 6 bases from J, the gap between germline ends came to 14 bases. CDR3 sequence (DNA): TGTGCCAGCAGTTACAAACGGCTAGCAGGCAATGAGCAGTTCTTC. Protein sequence: CASSYKRLAGNEQFF.

The J gene is TRBJ1-2, the V gene TRBV19, with unresolved D. The CDR3 runs to 14 residues. V was cut by 5 bases and J by 2 bases, with 12 bases left in between. Germline V CDR1 and CDR2: LNHDA, SQIVND (reference sequence). CDR3 in amino acids: CASSFPGGNYGYTF. CDR3 coding DNA: TGTGCCAGTAGTTTCCCTGGCGGGAACTATGGCTACACCTTC.

This chain joins TRBV6-1 and TRBJ1-1; the match to TRBD1 covers 8 bases. The CDR3 sequence is 13 residues long. Germline CDR1 is MNHNS and CDR2 is SASEGT. Trimming removed 1 base from V and 11 bases from J; junction bases left unmatched: 6. The CDR3 sequence: CASSEGQGSSAFF. The CDR3, as DNA: TGTGCCAGCAGTGAAGGACAGGGGAGTTCGGCTTTCTTT.

The J gene is TRBJ2-5, the V gene TRBV9; 9 bases are shared with TRBD2. There are 15 residues in the CDR3. Germline loops: CDR1 SGDLS, CDR2 YYNGEE. V lost 0 bases, J lost 2 bases, and 2 bases stayed unmatched. This chain's CDR3 is CASSVGSGGQETQYF. In DNA, the CDR3 is TGTGCCAGCAGCGTAGGTAGCGGGGGACAAGAGACCCAGTACTTC.

The chain links TRBV27 to TRBJ2-1; tentative D call: TRBD2 (5 bases). The germline V gene has CDR1 MNHEY and CDR2 SMNVEV (reference sequence). V lost 5 bases and J 3 bases, leaving 20 bases between the germline ends. This CDR3 is built from 17 residues. The CDR3 region is CASSPPPRWGDYNEQFF. The CDR3 region has the DNA TGTGCCAGCAGTCCACCTCCGAGGTGGGGAGACTACAATGAGCAGTTCTTC.

This clone was recorded only once. The chain has TRBV28 and TRBJ2-6, with TRBD1 matching 7 bases. Germline lookup yields CDR1 MDHEN and CDR2 SYDVKM. This CDR3 spans 17 amino acids. Losses at the gene ends were 3 bases for V and 0 bases for J; bases not matched to a gene: 5. The CDR3 DNA is TGTGCCAGCAGTTTGACAGGGCTCCCCTCTGGGGCCAACGTCCTGACTTTC. This sequence encodes CASSLTGLPSGANVLTF.

This chain links TRBV7-2 with TRBJ1-5; 7 nucleotides match TRBD1. The germline V gene has CDR1 SGHTA and CDR2 FQGNSA. V gave up 5 bases and J gave up 5 bases; unmatched junction bases: 9. This CDR3 is built from 15 residues. The CDR3 sequence: CASSRRQGNDQPQHF. The CDR3, as DNA: TGTGCCAGCAGCCGTAGACAGGGAAATGATCAGCCCCAGCATTTT. Full variable domain (missing parts from reference TRBV7-2 and TRBJ1-5): GAGVSQSPSNKVTEKGKDVELRCDPISGHTALYWYRQSLGQGLEFLIYFQGNSAPDKSGLPSDRFSAERTGGSVSTLTIQRTQQEDSAVYLCASSRRQGNDQPQHFGDGTRLSIL.

The J gene is TRBJ1-1, the V gene TRBV28; 7 bases agree with TRBD1. Trimming at V came to 0 bases and at J to 3 bases, leaving 7 bases not matched to a gene. CDR1 and CDR2 (germline): MDHEN, SYDVKM. This CDR3 is 16 amino acids long. In nucleotides, the CDR3 is TGTGCCAGCAGTTTATGGACAGGGAAAGGGGACACTGAAGCTTTCTTT. Amino acid sequence: CASSLWTGKGDTEAFF.

V is TRBV9 and J is TRBJ2-1, with 11 positions matching TRBD2. The germline V gene encodes CDR1 SGDLS and CDR2 YYNGEE. There are 16 residues in the CDR3. V was clipped by 2 bases and J by 7 bases; unmatched bases: 8. The DNA for the CDR3 is TGTGCCAGCAGCGTCGCGGGTAGCGGGGGGGCGAATGAGCAGTTCTTC. Translated: CASSVAGSGGANEQFF. Drawing the rest from reference TRBV9 and TRBJ2-1, the complete variable domain is DSGVTQTPKHLITATGQRVTLRCSPRSGDLSVYWYQQSLDQGLQFLIQYYNGEERAKGNILERFSAQQFPDLHSELNLSSLELGDSALYFCASSVAGSGGANEQFFGPGTRLTVL.

Notes on this clone: The junction departs from the called germline gene at one end, perhaps through a read error. The chain employs TRBV6-6 and TRBJ2-3; 7 nucleotides match TRBD1. Germline lookup yields CDR1 MNHNY and CDR2 SVGAGI (reference sequence). The CDR3 contains 14 residues. The chain's CDR3 is CASSSGQLTDAQYF. As DNA, the CDR3 is TGTGCCAGCAGTTCGGGACAGCTCACAGATGCGCAGTATTTT.

The genes are TRBV4-3 and TRBJ2-2; the match to TRBD1 covers 9 bases. The V segment lost 4 bases and the J segment 5 bases; nucleotides outside the gene matches: 11. The CDR3 consists of 17 residues. The germline CDR1 and CDR2 sequences are LGHNA and YSLEER. CDR3 protein: CASSPTEGQGWTGELFF. The CDR3 DNA reads as TGCGCCAGCAGCCCGACTGAGGGACAGGGCTGGACCGGGGAGCTGTTTTTT.

This rearrangement joins TRBV5-1 to TRBJ2-7, with D possibly TRBD1 on 5 matching bases. The ends were cut back, 3 bases at V and 0 bases at J, with 13 bases in the middle. The CDR3 totals 15 residues. The V gene's germline CDR1 is SGHRS and CDR2 YFSETQ. CDR3 in DNA: TGCGCCAGCAGCTATTTGACAGCTCTCTCCTACGAGCAGTACTTC. Translating it yields CASSYLTALSYEQYF.

V gene TRBV7-2 combines with J gene TRBJ2-1, with TRBD2 matching over 9 bases. The length of the CDR3 is 15 residues. Germline V gene data show CDR1 as SGHTA and CDR2 as FQGNSA. V lost 6 bases to trimming and J lost 1 base; unmatched junction nucleotides: 4. The CDR3, as DNA: TGTGCCAGCAGGCCGGGACTAGCTTCCTACAATGAGCAGTTCTTC. Amino acids: CASRPGLASYNEQFF.